The 2 T cell receptor beta chains presented below share a single source sample, sequenced in a study of radiation and T cells in renal cell carcinoma. Documented time point: baseline pretreatment blood. Regarding treatment: 15 Gy SBRT to primary tumor, nephrectomy 4 weeks later. The table came from immunoSEQ multiplex PCR; TCRdb's copy has only in-frame clones and leaves some out. The sample holds about 150,000 clones, 88% seen once. The source material was blood, sampled from a patient whose treatment included radiotherapy and nephrectomy. The receptors here all came from a woman in her seventies with renal cell carcinoma.

This clone showed up just a few times. The rearrangement links TRBV30 to TRBJ1-5; no firm D call. The CDR3 consists of 14 residues. Germline CDR1 reads GTSNPN; CDR2 reads SVGIG (reference sequence). Trimming stripped 2 bases from V and 4 bases from J, with 12 bases between. This CDR3 is CAWSQRAVNQPQHF. The CDR3 bases are TGTGCCTGGAGTCAACGGGCAGTAAATCAGCCCCAGCATTTT.

This chain joins TRBV30 and TRBJ1-1; TRBD1 aligns across 9 bases. V shed 6 bases and J 11 bases; nucleotides not matched to a gene: 10. The CDR3 sequence is 12 residues long. CDR1 and CDR2 (germline): GTSNPN, SVGIG (reference sequence). CDR3 coding DNA: TGTGCCTGCCCCGGGACAGGGAATGCGGCTTTCTTT. Translating gives CACPGTGNAAFF.